This TCR beta chain is drawn from a study of cytomegalovirus exposure and HLA in healthy donors. Study-wide findings and caveats: When presence/absence was analysed, sequencing depth was taken to be roughly uniform across donors. Most likely, a cluster of highly shared sequence variants arose as a sequencing artifact.

The V gene lost 4 bases and the J gene lost 3 bases, with 16 bases spanning the gap. This CDR3 is built from 15 residues. Germline loops: CDR1 SGHRS, CDR2 YFSETQ. The PCR made use of 60 Vbeta and 13 Jbeta primers. The table came from immunoSEQ multiplex PCR; TCRdb's copy has only in-frame clones and leaves some out. The sample has under 200,000 clones. Comments on this clone: Its matching antigen is unknown.

This clonotype originated in a woman younger than 35 in good health and CMV-seropositive. J is TRBJ1-2 and V is TRBV5-1; a possible D gene is TRBD1 (5 bases). Sequencing input: PBMCs. Written as DNA, the CDR3 is TGCGCCAGCAGCAAACCCTCGGGGGTGGACTATGGCTACACCTTC. Translation: CASSKPSGVDYGYTF.